These 13 T cell receptor beta chains originate from one sample sequenced in a study of blood T cell repertoires in COVID-19. This table comes from immunoSEQ multiplex PCR, and its TCRdb copy is limited to in-frame clones, with some not included. The sample has 87,000 or so clones, over 75% seen once. Sequenced material: peripheral blood. The receptor source for this set is a human donor with acute or convalescent COVID-19. The donor label of this sample is uncertain.

The chain uses TRBV5-1 and TRBJ1-1; TRBD1 matches 8 bases. The CDR3 runs 16 residues. Trimming cost V 4 bases and J 1 base; bases outside gene matches: 9. Germline CDR1 reads SGHRS; CDR2 reads YFSETQ. This CDR3 reads CASSQGQGLGNTEAFF. The CDR3 DNA sequence: TGCGCCAGCAGCCAAGGACAGGGCCTAGGGAACACTGAAGCTTTCTTT.

The genes are TRBV18 and TRBJ2-5; D perhaps matches TRBD1 (5 bases). CDR1 and CDR2 (germline): KGHSH, LQKENI. Trimming left V 6 bases short and J 5 bases short, with 13 bases between. The CDR3 consists of 13 residues. This CDR3 is CASSRAGWETQYF. In nucleotides, the CDR3 is TGTGCCAGCTCCCGAGCAGGGTGGGAGACCCAGTACTTC. The full variable domain, rest sourced from reference TRBV18 and TRBJ2-5, is NAGVMQNPRHLVRRRGQEARLRCSPMKGHSHVYWYRQLPEEGLKFMVYLQKENIIDESGMPKERFSAEFPKEGPSILRIQQVVRGDSAAYFCASSRAGWETQYFGPGTRLLVL.

The rearrangement joins TRBV9 to TRBJ2-3; D not certain. This CDR3 has 14 residues. V shed 0 bases and J shed 0 bases, with 5 bases lying between them. Germline loops: CDR1 SGDLS, CDR2 YYNGEE. The CDR3 reads CASSVASSTDTQYF. The DNA of the CDR3 is TGTGCCAGCAGCGTAGCGTCTAGCACAGATACGCAGTATTTT.

The chain carries TRBV7-2 and TRBJ2-3; 11 nucleotides align to TRBD2. V lost 3 bases to trimming and J lost 2 bases; unmatched junction nucleotides: 7. Germline CDR1 reads SGHTA; CDR2 reads FQGNSA. This CDR3 spans 17 amino acids. CDR3 residues: CASSFRLAGGYTDTQYF. The CDR3 DNA reads TGTGCCAGCAGCTTTCGTCTAGCGGGGGGATACACAGATACGCAGTATTTT.

The chain has TRBV7-2 and TRBJ2-1; perhaps TRBD2 as D (6 bases). Germline loops: CDR1 SGHTA, CDR2 FQGNSA. V gave up 0 bases and J gave up 8 bases, with 11 bases separating them. The CDR3 runs 14 residues. The CDR3 reads CASSLAPGRYEQFF. In DNA, the CDR3 is TGTGCCAGCAGCTTAGCCCCGGGGAGGTATGAGCAGTTCTTC.

As to this clone: The sample carries other DNA sequences with the same CDR3. V usage is TRBV18 and J usage is TRBJ1-5; a weak D match, TRBD1 (5 bases). Trimming cost V 2 bases and J 5 bases, with 7 bases left between them. The CDR3 spans 13 residues. The germline CDR1 and CDR2 sequences are KGHSH and LQKENI. The CDR3 loop is CASSPGGDQPQHF. CDR3 sequence (DNA): TGTGCCAGCTCACCAGGGGGGGATCAGCCCCAGCATTTT. Full variable domain (remainder filled in from reference TRBV18 and TRBJ1-5): NAGVMQNPRHLVRRRGQEARLRCSPMKGHSHVYWYRQLPEEGLKFMVYLQKENIIDESGMPKERFSAEFPKEGPSILRIQQVVRGDSAAYFCASSPGGDQPQHFGDGTRLSIL.

This clone was detected once. V usage is TRBV28 and J usage is TRBJ2-7; D ambiguous. The V gene lost 3 bases and the J gene lost 7 bases, with 7 bases spanning the gap. CDR3 length: 11 amino acids. Germline-derived CDR1 and CDR2 are MDHEN and SYDVKM. CDR3 sequence reads: CASSFSPEQYF. The CDR3, as DNA: TGTGCCAGCAGTTTTTCTCCTGAGCAGTACTTC. The full variable domain, rest sourced from reference TRBV28 and TRBJ2-7, is DVKVTQSSRYLVKRTGEKVFLECVQDMDHENMFWYRQDPGLGLRLIYFSYDVKMKEKGDIPEGYSVSREKKERFSLILESASTNQTSMYLCASSFSPEQYFGPGTRLTVT.

CDR3 residues: CASSPPYRQETQYF. The CDR3 nucleotides read TGTGCCAGCAGCCCTCCCTACCGGCAAGAGACCCAGTACTTC. This chain connects TRBV5-4 to TRBJ2-5; D is unclear. Looked up from germline, CDR1 is SGHNT and CDR2 is YYREEE (reference sequence). Trimming removed 4 bases at V and 2 bases at J, with 12 bases between. The CDR3 spans 14 residues.

The table lists this clone with a few counts. The chain is built from TRBV19 and TRBJ2-2, with D tentatively TRBD1 (6 bases). Trimming removed 7 bases at V and 6 bases at J, with 12 bases between. Germline values: CDR1 LNHDA, CDR2 SQIVND (reference sequence). This CDR3 is 13 amino acids long. The CDR3 reads CASTITGPGELFF. CDR3 bases: TGTGCCAGTACCATTACAGGGCCCGGGGAGCTGTTTTTT.

The J gene is TRBJ2-3, the V gene TRBV18; TRBD2 is a possible D gene (6 bases). Germline lookup yields CDR1 KGHSH and CDR2 LQKENI. The ends were cut back, 3 bases at V and 5 bases at J, with 21 bases in the middle. CDR3 length: 17 amino acids. The CDR3: CASSPSHNRRGVDTQYF. The CDR3, as DNA: TGTGCCAGCTCACCGTCCCATAACAGGCGCGGGGTAGATACGCAGTATTTT.

This clone was seen a few times. The chain couples TRBV24-1 to TRBJ1-2; 8 bases agree with TRBD1. The V gene end was trimmed by 11 bases and the J gene end by 3 bases; junction bases not matched to a gene: 4. This CDR3 has 12 residues. Germline CDR1 reads KGHDR; CDR2 reads SFDVKD. The CDR3 region has the DNA TGTGCCATCGGGACAGGAGACTATGGCTACACCTTC. Translation gives CAIGTGDYGYTF.

This chain links TRBV6-2 or TRBV6-3 with TRBJ1-1; the D gene is possibly TRBD1 (5 bases). The CDR3 has 13 residues. V was trimmed by 2 bases and J by 5 bases, leaving 9 bases between them. Germline-derived CDR1 and CDR2 are MNHEY and SVGEGT. Here the CDR3 reads CASSYAGYTEAFF. In DNA form, the CDR3 reads TGTGCCAGCAGTTACGCAGGGTATACTGAAGCTTTCTTT.

CDR3 sequence: CASSLPFSGAYEQYF. CDR3 in DNA: TGTGCCAGCAGTCTCCCGTTTAGCGGGGCCTACGAGCAGTACTTC. J is TRBJ2-7 and V is TRBV28, with 8 nucleotides matching TRBD2. V shed 5 bases and J 2 bases; nucleotides not matched to a gene: 8. The CDR3 has 15 amino acids. CDR1 and CDR2 (germline): MDHEN, SYDVKM.